This TCR beta chain was sequenced for a study of T-cell reconstitution after alpha-beta-depleted transplantation in children. Study-wide results and limits: One year post-transplant, T-cell counts and diversity were largely derived from T cells produced anew. Several hundred graft clones that had expanded were reportedly the source of alpha-beta T cells about two months after transplant. From surviving recipient T cells and thymic progenitors came the high day-60 TCRbeta diversity observed in some patients.

This clonotype has a count of ten or more. Its antigen is currently unknown. Unique molecular identifiers were used in preparing the TCRbeta library. Each CDR3 protein is one row after TCRdb ran MiXCR on the PCR reads. Among 350,000 to 500,000 distinct CDR3 sequences listed, over 40% were seen once. CDR3 length equals 16 residues. With V trimmed by 5 bases and J by 4 bases, 11 bases remained unmatched. Germline V lookup: CDR1 DFQATT, CDR2 SNEGSKA (reference sequence). The receptor comes from a girl aged 2-15 years with aplastic anemia, due to receive a stem cell transplant. This rearrangement joins TRBV20-1 to TRBJ1-2, with 12 bases aligning to TRBD1. The starting material was PBMCs, obtained before TCRalphabeta/CD19-depleted stem cell transplant. CDR3 loop: CSAQTGQGAGVYGYTF. DNA of the CDR3: TGCAGTGCTCAGACGGGACAGGGGGCAGGGGTCTATGGCTACACCTTC.